The present T cell receptor beta chain was sequenced within a study of cytomegalovirus exposure and HLA in healthy donors. Overall study findings and caveats: Investigators reported 164 TCR beta chains as tied to cytomegalovirus. V- and J-gene trimming of TCR beta was linked (in a later analysis) to a missense DCLRE1C variant.

Concerning this clone itself: The antigen is unknown.

Researchers ran the PCR with 60 Vbeta and 13 Jbeta primers. Measured with immunoSEQ multiplex PCR; TCRdb has only the in-frame clones, and not every one. Here the sample spans 100,000 or so clones, around 85% being singletons. Although they were nominally healthy when sampled, donors likely had unrecorded immune exposures. The germline gives CDR1 LNHDA, CDR2 SQIVND (reference sequence). The CDR3 length is 15 residues. After removal of 7 bases from V and 2 bases from J, the junction contained 10 bases not matched to a gene. The TCR comes from a man younger than 45 in good health and CMV-seronegative. The sample comprised PBMCs. The chain joins TRBV19 to TRBJ2-7; TRBD1 matches 8 bases. The CDR3 coding sequence is TGTGCCAGTACCCTCCACGCAGGGGGCACCTACGAGCAGTACTTC. Its protein product is CASTLHAGGTYEQYF.